The T cell receptor beta chain under discussion was sequenced for a study of control samples from healthy donors and cancer patients. Germline values: CDR1 SGDLS, CDR2 YYNGEE. The CDR3 contains 17 residues. V gave up 3 bases and J gave up 2 bases, with 21 bases separating them. Using immunoSEQ multiplex PCR, the repertoire was profiled, and TCRdb retains in-frame clones only, with some absent. This sample has 130,000 or so clones; 94% occur once, and the top ten carry less than 15%. The sample taken for sequencing was blood. The receptor's source is a middle-aged man in good health. The rearrangement joins TRBV9 to TRBJ2-7, with D perhaps given as TRBD1 or TRBD2 (5 bases each). The DNA of the CDR3 is TGTGCCAGCAGCGGCCCCAAGTCGGGGCTCAAGGCCTACGAGCAGTACTTC. Translation gives CASSGPKSGLKAYEQYF.